These 18 T cell receptor beta chains were all obtained from the same sample, sequenced in a study of B cell selection in AIRE deficiency. Using immunoSEQ multiplex PCR, the repertoire was profiled, and TCRdb retains in-frame clones only, with some absent. The table lists over 1,500 clones, 84% of them singletons. Sorted regulatory T cells were CD4-positive, CD25-high and CD127-low or negative. Sequencing was performed on CD4+CD25+ Tregs sorted from PBMCs. The source is a human donor in good health.

The rearrangement uses TRBV6-5 and TRBJ2-7; D unresolved. The germline V and J ends were trimmed by 6 bases and 2 bases, with 11 bases remaining between them. The CDR3 sequence is 13 residues long. Germline CDR1 reads MNHEY; CDR2 reads SVGAGI. The CDR3 DNA reads as TGTGCCAGCAGGAAAGGTGGGGCCTACGAGCAGTACTTC. Its translation: CASRKGGAYEQYF.

This sequence joins TRBV9 and TRBJ2-3, with 9 bases lining up with TRBD2. There are 19 residues in the CDR3. The germline gives CDR1 SGDLS, CDR2 YYNGEE. Trimming took 2 bases from V and 0 from J; bases not matched to a gene: 13. DNA for the CDR3: TGTGCCAGCAGCGTTCTCCCGGGGAGCGGGGGGACTAGCACAGATACGCAGTATTTT. This encodes CASSVLPGSGGTSTDTQYF.

J is TRBJ2-5 and V is TRBV15; 11 bases agree with TRBD2. Germline loops: CDR1 LNHNV, CDR2 YYDKDF (reference sequence). J lost 5 bases, V lost 1 base, and 9 bases had no gene match. The CDR3 consists of 17 residues. As DNA, the CDR3 is TGTGCCACCAGCAGAGCACTAGCGGGAGTGCGTCGGGAGACCCAGTACTTC. Its translation: CATSRALAGVRRETQYF.

The chain couples TRBV20-1 to TRBJ1-2, with a possible D match to TRBD1 (5 bases). The germline V gene has CDR1 DFQATT and CDR2 SNEGSKA (reference sequence). The V gene lost 6 bases and the J gene lost 6 bases, with 11 bases spanning the gap. The CDR3 covers 11 residues. CDR3 DNA sequence: TGCAGTGCATGGGGGATTAATGGCTACACCTTC. The encoded protein is CSAWGINGYTF.

This chain joins TRBV6-6 and TRBJ1-3; 7 bases align to TRBD1. The CDR3 length is 15 residues. The germline CDR1 and CDR2 sequences are MNHNY and SVGAGI (reference sequence). The J segment lost 3 bases and the V segment lost 0 bases, leaving 2 bases of the junction unmatched. CDR3 region: CASSYSTGRGNTIYF. The CDR3 DNA reads as TGTGCCAGCAGTTACTCGACAGGGCGTGGAAACACCATATATTTT.

This chain links TRBV6-5 with TRBJ1-5; D is unresolved. Trimming stripped 6 bases from V and 0 bases from J, with 6 bases between. This CDR3 contains 13 residues. Germline CDR1 reads MNHEY; CDR2 reads SVGAGI. Here the CDR3 DNA reads TGTGCCAGCAGGAGAGATAGCAATCAGCCCCAGCATTTT. It specifies CASRRDSNQPQHF.

The chain combines TRBV21-1 with TRBJ2-5; the table calls TRBD2, which could not be checked here. TRBV21-1 has pseudogene status. This CDR3 comprises 16 residues. This chain's CDR3 is CASSSSGRASQETQYF. The DNA for the CDR3 is TGTGCCAGCAGTTCTAGCGGGAGGGCCTCGCAAGAGACCCAGTACTTC.

The chain combines TRBV28 with TRBJ2-1; maybe TRBD1 (5 bases). The germline gives CDR1 MDHEN, CDR2 SYDVKM. CDR3 size: 17 residues. The V and J ends lost 5 bases and 6 bases respectively, with 23 bases between them. CDR3 nucleotides: TGTGCCAGCAGTCCGCCCAGGGCAGGGTGGGCCTCCAATGAGCAGTTCTTC. Translating it yields CASSPPRAGWASNEQFF.

This clone was detected once. The chain carries TRBV19 and TRBJ2-1; D not certain. Germline CDR1 reads LNHDA; CDR2 reads SQIVND (reference sequence). The CDR3 runs 11 residues. Deletions cut 3 bases from V and 10 bases from J, with 7 bases between. The CDR3 nucleotides read TGTGCCAGTAGTATGTTTGTGGAGCAGTTCTTC. Its translation: CASSMFVEQFF.

The chain recombines TRBV5-6 with TRBJ2-1; 10 nucleotides agree with TRBD1. The V segment lost 5 bases and the J segment 9 bases; nucleotides outside the gene matches: 8. The V gene's germline CDR1 is SGHDT and CDR2 YYEEEE. This CDR3 is built from 14 residues. The CDR3 protein is CASRGTGEVGEQFF. CDR3 DNA sequence: TGTGCCAGCAGGGGGACAGGGGAGGTGGGTGAGCAGTTCTTC.

This clone appeared a single time. V usage is TRBV6-5 and J usage is TRBJ1-6, with D possibly TRBD1 on 5 matching bases. Per the germline V gene, CDR1 is MNHEY and CDR2 is SVGAGI. The ends were cut back, 6 bases at V and 7 bases at J, with 13 bases in the middle. The CDR3 runs to 14 residues. In nucleotides, the CDR3 is TGTGCCAGCAGGACGGGACTGATAAATTCACCCCTCCACTTT. Protein: CASRTGLINSPLHF.

This clone was seen only a few times. The chain combines TRBV7-2 with TRBJ1-1; unclear D gene. CDR1 and CDR2 (germline): SGHTA, FQGNSA. The CDR3 spans 13 residues. Between the trimmed V and J ends, which lost 0 bases and 8 bases, there was a span of 10 bases. CDR3 sequence reads: CASSLASRLEAFF. DNA for the CDR3: TGTGCCAGCAGCTTAGCTAGCAGGCTGGAAGCTTTCTTT.

J is TRBJ2-3 and V is TRBV7-9; 12 positions match TRBD2. Trimming cost V 4 bases and J 0 bases; bases outside gene matches: 2. Germline V lookup: CDR1 SEHNR, CDR2 FQNEAQ (reference sequence). The CDR3 covers 16 residues. CDR3 sequence (DNA): TGTGCCAGCAGCTCCGGGACTAGCGGGAGCACAGATACGCAGTATTTT. Protein sequence: CASSSGTSGSTDTQYF.

J is TRBJ2-7 and V is TRBV27; no clear D. The CDR3 totals 11 residues. V shed 4 bases and J shed 0 bases, with 1 base lying between them. CDR1 is MNHEY, CDR2 SMNVEV, per germline (reference sequence). The CDR3 DNA reads as TGTGCCAGCAGTTCCTCCTACGAGCAGTACTTC. Its translation is CASSSSYEQYF.

The chain combines TRBV11-3 with TRBJ1-1, with TRBD1 identical over 7 bases. The trim removed 2 bases at V and 0 bases at J, leaving 3 bases unmatched. The CDR3 is 15 residues long. Germline CDR1 reads SGHNT; CDR2 reads YENEEA. CDR3 sequence (DNA): TGTGCCAGCAGCTTACAGGGGGAAGTGAACACTGAAGCTTTCTTT. It specifies CASSLQGEVNTEAFF.

This chain joins TRBV9 and TRBJ1-4; no clear D gene. V was trimmed by 0 bases and J by 0 bases, leaving 6 bases between them. The CDR3 contains 15 residues. Germline V gene data show CDR1 as SGDLS and CDR2 as YYNGEE. CDR3 region: CASSVEAATNEKLFF. The CDR3 DNA is TGTGCCAGCAGCGTAGAGGCTGCAACTAATGAAAAACTGTTTTTT.

The rearrangement links TRBV5-5 to TRBJ1-5; D uncertain. Trimming left V 5 bases short and J 5 bases short, with 11 bases between. The germline gives CDR1 SGHKS, CDR2 YYEKEE (reference sequence). There are 13 residues in the CDR3. For the CDR3, the DNA is TGTGCCAGCAGACTCGAAGAGTATCAGCCCCAGCATTTT. Protein sequence: CASRLEEYQPQHF.

The V gene is TRBV6-1, the J gene TRBJ1-5; D not resolved. CDR1 is MNHNS and CDR2 is SASEGT in the germline V gene. The CDR3 has 11 residues. V was clipped by 3 bases and J by 15 bases, with 12 bases between them. CDR3 sequence reads: CASSEITRRHF. The CDR3 DNA reads TGTGCCAGCAGTGAGATCACCCGGCGGCATTTT.